The rows below give T cell receptor beta chains drawn from one sample of a study of memory CD4+ T cells and cytomegalovirus serostatus. Measured with immunoSEQ multiplex PCR; TCRdb has only the in-frame clones, and not every one. This sample has some 56,000 clones, with 82% found just once. Sequenced: memory CD4+ T cells from blood. The receptors stem from an adult in good health and CMV-seronegative. The CDR3 runs from the conserved cysteine through the conserved F or W. The D gene is left open where the match is weak. Clone size is given for some rows only: seen once, a few or many times, or a class if the clone is expanded.

V: TRBV9
size: NA
D: TRBD1
J: TRBJ1-2
DNA: TGTGCCAGCAGCGTATGGGACAGGGGATATAGTGGCTACACCTTC
CDR3: CASSVWDRGYSGYTF

V: TRBV7-2
size: once
D: NA
J: TRBJ2-7
DNA: TGTGCCAGCAGCTTTGGCAGGCCCTACGAGCAGTACTTC
CDR3: CASSFGRPYEQYF

V: TRBV5-1
size: NA
D: NA
J: TRBJ1-6
DNA: TGCGCCAGCAGCTTGGCAGGGTATAATTCACCCCTCCACTTT
CDR3: CASSLAGYNSPLHF

V: TRBV7-2
size: NA
D: TRBD1
J: TRBJ1-5
DNA: TGTGCCAGCAGCATAACACAGGGGTACAATCAGCCCCAGCATTTT
CDR3: CASSITQGYNQPQHF

V: TRBV7-2
size: NA
D: NA
J: TRBJ2-7
DNA: TGTGCCAGCAGGTCAAGCCCGGGGACCGGGCACTACGAGCAGTACTTC
CDR3: CASRSSPGTGHYEQYF

V: TRBV2
size: NA
D: NA
J: TRBJ1-2
DNA: TGTGCCAGCAGTGTGTGGTCAGCTAACTATGGCTACACCTTC
CDR3: CASSVWSANYGYTF

V: TRBV6-6
size: NA
D: NA
J: TRBJ2-7
DNA: TGTGGCACAGGGACTCACTACGAGCAGTACTTC
CDR3: CGTGTHYEQYF

V: TRBV6-6
size: few
D: TRBD1
J: TRBJ1-2
DNA: TGTGCCAGCAGTTCCCGGGACAGGGGTAACGGCTACACCTTC
CDR3: CASSSRDRGNGYTF

V: TRBV5-1
size: once
D: NA
J: TRBJ2-7
DNA: TGCGCCAGCAGCTGGGACAAATCCTACGAGCAGTACTTC
CDR3: CASSWDKSYEQYF

V: TRBV19
size: NA
D: NA
J: TRBJ1-2
DNA: TGTGCCAGTAGTATGAGGTCTGGGAGCTACACCTTC
CDR3: CASSMRSGSYTF

V: TRBV5-6
size: NA
D: NA
J: TRBJ1-2
DNA: TGTGCCAGCAGCCTGCGGACAAGCTCTGGCTACACCTTC
CDR3: CASSLRTSSGYTF